This T cell receptor (beta chain) was found in a study of regulatory T cells in long-lasting Graves disease. Germline loops: CDR1 SEHNR, CDR2 FQNEAQ (reference sequence). This CDR3 contains 16 residues. Trimming cost V 6 bases and J 4 bases; bases outside gene matches: 11. This clonotype turned up a few times. Its specificity is not known. Study conclusions and caveats: Persistent disease favored TRBV28, TRBJ1-2 and TRBJ2-5.

Both iRepertoire HTBI primers and Arm-PCR of CDR3 regions were used to build the TCR beta libraries. MiXCR was run by TCRdb on the multiplex PCR reads, yielding one entry per CDR3 protein. Among 450,000 to 650,000 distinct CDR3 sequences listed, 16% were seen once. As to time point: newly diagnosed GD, antithyroid drugs for less than 3 months. The TCR library was made from RNA that had been extracted from PBMCs in TRIzol. This sample was shared with a second study, whose subject was T cells in Graves' hyperthyroidism and ophthalmopathy. This second report adds: In making diagnoses, clinical symptoms, serum thyroxine and TRAb, thyroid ultrasound and orbital computed tomography were all used. A set of HTBI primers served as the primers for a first-round RT-PCR of the TCR CDR3.

This chain joins TRBV7-9 and TRBJ2-7; 11 bases are shared with TRBD1. Sequencing was performed on peripheral blood mononuclear cells (PBMCs), taken at new diagnosis, from a patient treated with antithyroid drugs. The origin of this receptor is a woman aged 40 to 65 with Graves disease. The CDR3 nucleotides read TGTGCCAGCAGGTTGGGAGGAGGACAGGGGGCATACGAGCAGTACTTC. The encoded protein is CASRLGGGQGAYEQYF.